Listed below are T cell receptor beta chains from one sample, sequenced in a study of blood T cell repertoires in COVID-19. Sequencing used immunoSEQ multiplex PCR; TCRdb keeps in-frame clones, though not all of them. The sample holds 200,000 to 300,000 clones, roughly 80% seen once. Sequenced: peripheral blood. The receptor set was obtained from a man aged 60-69 years with acute or convalescent COVID-19. Each CDR3 is given with its conserved first and last residue. Each record gives: J gene, clone size, V gene, D gene, CDR3 protein, CDR3 DNA. The D gene is left open where the match is weak. Clone size appears in some rows only: once, few, many, or a class for an expanded clone.

>TRBJ2-3|NA|TRBV29-1|NA
CSVEVNARTTDTQYF
TGCAGCGTTGAAGTCAATGCCCGGACAACAGATACGCAGTATTTT
>TRBJ1-2|NA|TRBV5-4|TRBD1
CASSQHPTGSNYGYTF
TGTGCCAGCAGCCAACACCCGACAGGGTCTAACTATGGCTACACCTTC
>TRBJ1-5|NA|TRBV19|NA
CASMQGGNQPQHF
TGTGCCAGTATGCAAGGGGGCAATCAGCCCCAGCATTTT
>TRBJ2-2|NA|TRBV18|TRBD1
CASSERQGANTGELFF
TGTGCCAGCTCAGAAAGACAGGGGGCGAACACCGGGGAGCTGTTTTTT
>TRBJ2-3|NA|TRBV3-1/TRBV3-2|TRBD1
CASSQRWDRGTDTQYF
TGTGCCAGCAGCCAGCGCTGGGACAGGGGAACAGATACGCAGTATTTT
>TRBJ2-7|NA|TRBV28|NA
CASSALTQRSYEQYF
TGTGCCAGCAGTGCCCTGACACAACGTTCCTACGAGCAGTACTTC
>TRBJ2-1|NA|TRBV19|NA
CASKEGQSYNEQFF
TGTGCCAGTAAGGAGGGACAGTCCTACAATGAGCAGTTCTTC
>TRBJ1-1|once|TRBV2|TRBD1
CASSEGPLTGKMNTEAFF
TGTGCCAGCAGTGAAGGCCCATTGACAGGGAAGATGAACACTGAAGCTTTCTTT
>TRBJ1-1|NA|TRBV6-5|TRBD1
CASSPWTGAATEAFF
TGTGCCAGCAGTCCATGGACAGGGGCTGCCACTGAAGCTTTCTTT
>TRBJ1-6|NA|TRBV3-1/TRBV3-2|NA
CASSQTARNSPLHF
TGTGCCAGCAGCCAGACAGCCCGAAATTCACCCCTCCACTTT
>TRBJ2-7|few|TRBV28|NA
CASGQNYEQYF
TGTGCCAGCGGCCAGAACTACGAGCAGTACTTC
>TRBJ2-7|NA|TRBV29-1|NA
CSVGGQNGEQYF
TGCAGCGTTGGAGGACAGAACGGCGAGCAGTACTTC
>TRBJ2-3|NA|TRBV18|TRBD1
CASSPPRQGARWDTQYF
TGTGCCAGCTCACCCCCACGACAGGGGGCGCGGTGGGATACGCAGTATTTT
>TRBJ2-5|NA|TRBV21-1|NA
CASSKGLAGRGYQETQYF
TGTGCCAGCAGCAAAGGGTTAGCGGGGAGGGGGTACCAAGAGACCCAGTACTTC
>TRBJ1-3|NA|TRBV29-1|TRBD1
CSAPPRGQHGNTIYF
TGCAGCGCCCCCCCCCGGGGACAGCACGGAAACACCATATATTTT
>TRBJ1-1|once|TRBV19|NA
CASGWRANTEAFF
TGTGCCAGTGGGTGGAGGGCGAACACTGAAGCTTTCTTT